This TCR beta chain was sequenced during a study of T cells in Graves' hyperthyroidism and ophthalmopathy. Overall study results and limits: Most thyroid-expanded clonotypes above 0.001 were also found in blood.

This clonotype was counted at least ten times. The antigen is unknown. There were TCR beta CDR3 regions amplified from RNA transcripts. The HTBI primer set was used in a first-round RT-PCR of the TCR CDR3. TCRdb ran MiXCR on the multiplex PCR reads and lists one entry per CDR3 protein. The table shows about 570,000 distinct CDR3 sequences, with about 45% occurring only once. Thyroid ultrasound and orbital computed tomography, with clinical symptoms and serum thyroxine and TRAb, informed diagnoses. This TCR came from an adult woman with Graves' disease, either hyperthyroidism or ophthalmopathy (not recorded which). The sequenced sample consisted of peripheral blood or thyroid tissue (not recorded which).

Here the CDR3 reads CASSFSSNYEQYF. In DNA, the CDR3 is TGTGCCAGCAGTTTTAGCAGCAACTACGAGCAGTACTTC. The chain uses TRBV27 and TRBJ2-7; D uncertain. Per the germline V gene, CDR1 is MNHEY and CDR2 is SMNVEV (reference sequence). The CDR3 has 13 amino acids. Trimming left V 3 bases short and J 3 bases short, with 9 bases between.